These 25 T cell receptor beta chains were sequenced from one sample in a study of response to subunit inactivated influenza vaccine. TCRdb called the RT-PCR reads again in MiXCR, with one record for every CDR3 protein. The sample has more than 150,000 distinct CDR3 sequences; about 10% are singletons. This material consisted of CD8+ T cells sorted from PBMCs, taken about 23 months after vaccination. These receptors were obtained from a man aged 45 to 75 who received an inactivated influenza vaccine.

This rearrangement joins TRBV24-1 to TRBJ2-1; 7 bases match TRBD1. The CDR3 is 14 amino acids. CDR1 and CDR2 (germline): KGHDR, SFDVKD. Trimming at V came to 5 bases and at J to 9 bases, leaving 9 bases not matched to a gene. CDR3 residues: CATSVATGTSEQFF. CDR3 bases: TGTGCCACCAGTGTGGCGACAGGGACGAGTGAGCAGTTCTTC.

The chain links TRBV6-5 to TRBJ2-7; no reliable D call. Germline V gene sequence: CDR1 MNHEY, CDR2 SVGAGI. The CDR3 covers 16 residues. Trimming took off 2 bases at V and 0 bases at J, with 14 bases between the two ends. This CDR3 is CASSYNLDVSSYEQYF. As DNA, the CDR3 is TGTGCCAGCAGTTACAACTTGGACGTGAGCTCCTACGAGCAGTACTTC.

The chain links TRBV9 to TRBJ2-7; no firm D call. Trimming stripped 3 bases from V and 0 bases from J, with 13 bases between. The CDR3 is 15 residues long. The germline V gene has CDR1 SGDLS and CDR2 YYNGEE. DNA of the CDR3: TGTGCCAGCAGCGGCGCCTCGTCAAGCTCCTACGAGCAGTACTTC. It translates to CASSGASSSSYEQYF.

This clonotype was observed at least ten times. J is TRBJ1-2 and V is TRBV20-1; no reliable D call. In germline, CDR1 is DFQATT, CDR2 SNEGSKA (reference sequence). V lost 5 bases and J lost 2, with 9 bases in between. CDR3 length: 12 amino acids. For the CDR3, the DNA is TGCAGTGCTTGGGTGGTGAACTATGGCTACACCTTC. The encoded protein is CSAWVVNYGYTF.

This clonotype occurred many times. This chain joins TRBV4-3 and TRBJ2-3, with 12 positions matching TRBD2. With 0 bases clipped from V and 3 bases from J, the junction kept 1 base outside the gene matches. Germline V gene sequence: CDR1 LGHNA, CDR2 YSLEER. The CDR3 spans 16 residues. CDR3 amino acids: CASSQETSGSTDTQYF. The DNA of the CDR3 is TGCGCCAGCAGCCAAGAGACTAGCGGGAGTACAGATACGCAGTATTTT.

This clonotype was seen a handful of times. This rearrangement joins TRBV27 to TRBJ1-2; maybe TRBD1 (6 bases). This CDR3 has 16 amino acids. Looked up from germline, CDR1 is MNHEY and CDR2 is SMNVEV (reference sequence). Trimming took off 4 bases at V and 4 bases at J, with 19 bases between the two ends. CDR3 nucleotide sequence: TGTGCCAGCAGTTCCGCTCGGGGGGCGCTTCCCTATGGCTACACCTTC. Amino acid sequence: CASSSARGALPYGYTF.

The genes are TRBV5-1 and TRBJ2-3, with D possibly TRBD2 on 6 matching bases. Germline loops: CDR1 SGHRS, CDR2 YFSETQ. V lost 1 base, J lost 1 base, and 13 bases lay in between. The CDR3 has 16 amino acids. For the CDR3, the DNA is TGCGCCAGCAGCTTGCGCCCGGGAGACGGCACAGATACGCAGTATTTT. Encoded protein: CASSLRPGDGTDTQYF.

The chain has TRBV5-1 and TRBJ2-3, with a tentative D call TRBD2 (5 bases). Trimming took 2 bases from V and 2 from J, leaving 15 bases between them. The CDR3 is 16 residues long. Germline CDR1 SGHRS, CDR2 YFSETQ. CDR3 DNA sequence: TGCGCCAGCAGCTTTGTATTAGCGTCCCCCACAGATACGCAGTATTTT. Amino acid sequence: CASSFVLASPTDTQYF.

This clonotype was seen more than once but under ten times. The rearrangement joins TRBV9 to TRBJ2-2; D ambiguous. The CDR3 is 14 residues long. The germline V gene encodes CDR1 SGDLS and CDR2 YYNGEE. V lost 0 bases and J lost 4, with 7 bases in between. The CDR3: CASSVASSTGELFF. In DNA, the CDR3 is TGTGCCAGCAGCGTAGCCTCGTCCACCGGGGAGCTGTTTTTT.

This clonotype showed up just a few times. The chain carries TRBV10-3 and TRBJ2-2; 10 bases map to TRBD2. Germline V CDR1 and CDR2: ENHRY, SYGVKD. Trimming took 3 bases from V and 6 from J; bases not matched to a gene: 4. There are 15 residues in the CDR3. In nucleotides, the CDR3 is TGTGCCATCAGTGAACCTAGCGGGAGCTCCGGGGAGCTGTTTTTT. Its translation: CAISEPSGSSGELFF.

This clonotype was seen a few times. V and J are TRBV5-1 and TRBJ2-7; 10 bases map to TRBD1. V dropped 3 bases and J dropped 7; count of bases not matched to a gene: 10. The CDR3 extends over 15 amino acids. CDR1 and CDR2 from the germline V gene are SGHRS and YFSETQ. The DNA for the CDR3 is TGCGCCAGCAGCTACCTACCGGGACAGGGGATGGAGCAGTACTTC. This gives the protein CASSYLPGQGMEQYF. Variable domain in full (rest from reference TRBV5-1 and TRBJ2-7): KAGVTQTPRYLIKTRGQQVTLSCSPISGHRSVSWYQQTPGQGLQFLFEYFSETQRNKGNFPGRFSGRQFSNSRSEMNVSTLELGDSALYLCASSYLPGQGMEQYFGPGTRLTVT.

This chain links TRBV20-1 with TRBJ2-1, with 11 bases lining up with TRBD2. CDR3 length: 16 amino acids. Germline-derived CDR1 and CDR2 are DFQATT and SNEGSKA (reference sequence). V lost 5 bases to trimming and J lost 2 bases; unmatched junction nucleotides: 8. DNA of the CDR3: TGCAGTGCTGGAACCTCTAGCGGGGGGCCCTACAATGAGCAGTTCTTC. Amino acids: CSAGTSSGGPYNEQFF.

This chain uses TRBV12-5 with TRBJ2-3; D is unclear. Trimming removed 2 bases at V and 6 bases at J, with 6 bases between. CDR1 is LGHNT, CDR2 FRNRAP, per germline. The CDR3 length is 12 residues. This CDR3 reads CASGLYSDTQYF. The CDR3, as DNA: TGTGCTAGTGGTTTGTATTCCGATACGCAGTATTTT.

This rearrangement joins TRBV28 to TRBJ2-7; 12 bases align to TRBD2. CDR3 length: 14 residues. Germline V gives CDR1 MDHEN, CDR2 SYDVKM. The V and J ends lost 5 bases and 7 bases, in that order; junction bases with no gene match: 6. The CDR3 DNA sequence: TGTGCCAGCAGTCCGACTAGCGGGAGTGGGGAGCAGTACTTC. Protein: CASSPTSGSGEQYF.

The sample holds many counts of this clonotype. CDR3 DNA sequence: TGTGCCAGCAGCCTGGGGGGCTCTGAAGCTTTCTTT. Its protein product is CASSLGGSEAFF. The chain links TRBV7-9 to TRBJ1-1, with D tentatively TRBD1 (6 bases). There are 12 residues in the CDR3. The V end was cut by 5 bases, the J end by 6 bases, with 10 bases between. CDR1 and CDR2 from the germline V gene are SEHNR and FQNEAQ (reference sequence).

This clonotype was observed a few times. This rearrangement joins TRBV11-2 to TRBJ2-3; D could derive from TRBD1 or TRBD2 (5 bases each). V dropped 6 bases and J dropped 0 bases, with 7 bases sitting between them. The CDR3 spans 13 residues. CDR1 SGHAT and CDR2 FQNNGV come from the germline V gene. The CDR3 coding sequence is TGTGCCAGCAGAGGGGACAGCACAGATACGCAGTATTTT. Residues: CASRGDSTDTQYF. The variable domain in full, completed from reference TRBV11-2 and TRBJ2-3, reads EAGVAQSPRYKIIEKRQSVAFWCNPISGHATLYWYQQILGQGPKLLIQFQNNGVVDDSQLPKDRFSAERLKGVDSTLKIQPAKLEDSAVYLCASRGDSTDTQYFGPGTRLTVL.

This clonotype turned up a few times. The rearrangement links TRBV4-3 to TRBJ2-7; 7 bases agree with TRBD1. With 0 bases clipped from V and 1 base from J, the junction kept 6 bases outside the gene matches. This CDR3 comprises 16 residues. Germline loops: CDR1 LGHNA, CDR2 YSLEER. The CDR3 region has the DNA TGCGCCAGCAGCCAAGATAGGGGCAGGGGGTCCTACGAGCAGTACTTC. It translates to CASSQDRGRGSYEQYF.

This clonotype was recorded many times. J is TRBJ2-5 and V is TRBV12-3 or TRBV12-4; TRBD1 is a possible D gene (6 bases). The CDR3 spans 16 residues. V dropped 5 bases and J dropped 2 bases, with 18 bases sitting between them. The CDR3 region has the DNA TGTGCCAGCAGTGGATGGACAGAGGAATTACAAGAGACCCAGTACTTC. This sequence encodes CASSGWTEELQETQYF.

This clonotype has at least ten counts. The CDR3 DNA follows: TGTGCCAGCAGCCAAGGGGGACAGCTAACCTACGAGCAGTACTTC. This encodes CASSQGGQLTYEQYF. The genes are TRBV4-2 and TRBJ2-7; 7 bases are shared with TRBD1. From germline, CDR1 is LGHNA and CDR2 YNFKEQ. With 1 base clipped from V and 2 bases from J, the junction kept 5 bases outside the gene matches. The CDR3 has 15 amino acids.

This clonotype was recorded many times. The CDR3 is CASSYSDSYEQYF. CDR3 nucleotides: TGTGCCAGCAGTTACAGTGACTCCTACGAGCAGTACTTC. The gene calls are TRBV6-5 and TRBJ2-7, with D unresolved. There are 13 residues in the CDR3. The germline V and J ends were trimmed by 2 bases and 0 bases, with 5 bases remaining between them. Germline CDR1 reads MNHEY; CDR2 reads SVGAGI.

The gene calls are TRBV6-5 and TRBJ2-7; TRBD1 agrees at 10 bases. The germline gives CDR1 MNHEY, CDR2 SVGAGI. Trimming at V came to 1 base and at J to 4 bases, leaving 7 bases not matched to a gene. The CDR3 runs to 16 residues. DNA for the CDR3: TGTGCCAGCAGTTACTTAAGGACAGGGGGGACTTACGAGCAGTACTTC. Residues: CASSYLRTGGTYEQYF.

This clonotype has only one observation. The chain joins TRBV20-1 to TRBJ2-7; 10 bases align to TRBD2. V shed 5 bases and J 2 bases; nucleotides not matched to a gene: 12. Germline loops: CDR1 DFQATT, CDR2 SNEGSKA (reference sequence). The CDR3 loop spans 16 amino acids. CDR3 in DNA: TGCAGTGCTGAACCTAGCGGGAGTAGTGGGGCCTACGAGCAGTACTTC. This gives the protein CSAEPSGSSGAYEQYF.

This chain links TRBV11-2 with TRBJ2-7; no definite D call. Germline CDR1 SGHAT, CDR2 FQNNGV. Trimming took 0 bases from V and 8 from J, leaving 11 bases between them. CDR3 length equals 13 residues. The CDR3 loop reads CASSLDPSQQQYF. The CDR3 nucleotides are TGTGCCAGCAGCTTAGATCCTTCTCAGCAGCAGTACTTC.

Only a few counts were recorded for this clonotype. The gene calls are TRBV6-2 or TRBV6-3 and TRBJ2-7, with D hard to call. The germline V gene encodes CDR1 MNHEY and CDR2 SVGEGT. The CDR3 contains 14 residues. Trimming stripped 1 base from V and 6 bases from J, with 13 bases between. The CDR3, as DNA: TGTGCCAGCAGTTACTGGGATTCCGCATCCGAGCAGTACTTC. This sequence encodes CASSYWDSASEQYF.

CDR3 sequence (DNA): TGCGCCAGCAGCCCCCTAGCGGTTTACACCGGGGAGCTGTTTTTT. It yields the protein CASSPLAVYTGELFF. V usage is TRBV5-1 and J usage is TRBJ2-2; 7 bases align to TRBD2. The CDR3 length is 15 residues. V was pared by 4 bases and J by 3 bases, with 6 bases of the junction left unmatched. The germline V gene encodes CDR1 SGHRS and CDR2 YFSETQ.